This is a list of T cell receptor beta chains from one sample in a study of blood T cell repertoires in COVID-19. The table came from immunoSEQ multiplex PCR; TCRdb's copy has only in-frame clones and leaves some out. This repertoire shows tens of thousands of clones, more than 80% found once; its top ten account for 25% to 35%. Sequencing input: peripheral blood. These receptors came from a man aged 60-69 years with COVID-19, enrolled during active disease. Each CDR3 is given with its conserved first and last residue. D genes are given only for firm matches. Size tells how often a clone was seen (once, few, many) or the class of an expanded clone, and some rows leave it out.

D | J | size | V | CDR3 | DNA
. | TRBJ2-3 | . | TRBV2 | CASSPYGGGRRDTQYF | TGTGCCAGCAGCCCCTATGGCGGGGGCCGGAGAGATACGCAGTATTTT
. | TRBJ1-5 | . | TRBV12-3/TRBV12-4 | CASSVGARQPQHF | TGTGCCAGCAGTGTGGGGGCACGCCAGCCCCAGCATTTT
TRBD1 | TRBJ1-2 | . | TRBV5-1 | CASSLTGGAERVYGYTF | TGCGCCAGCAGCTTAACAGGGGGCGCCGAGAGGGTCTATGGCTACACCTTC
. | TRBJ1-1 | . | TRBV30 | CAWSVWPGSEAFF | TGTGCCTGGAGTGTATGGCCCGGGAGTGAAGCTTTCTTT
. | TRBJ1-2 | once | TRBV6-5 | CASSLTGKIDGYTF | TGTGCCAGCAGCCTAACAGGGAAGATCGATGGCTACACCTTC
TRBD2 | TRBJ2-3 | . | TRBV19 | CASRPLAGGLDTQYF | TGTGCCAGTAGACCACTAGCGGGGGGACTAGATACGCAGTATTTT
TRBD1 | TRBJ1-1 | . | TRBV9 | CASSYGTATEAFF | TGTGCCAGCAGCTATGGGACAGCCACTGAAGCTTTCTTT
TRBD1 | TRBJ1-1 | . | TRBV2 | CASRPDRGHTEAFF | TGTGCCAGCAGGCCGGACAGGGGGCACACTGAAGCTTTCTTT
TRBD1 | TRBJ1-5 | . | TRBV4-3 | CASSRDRAPNQPQHF | TGCGCCAGCAGCCGTGACAGGGCCCCCAATCAGCCCCAGCATTTT
. | TRBJ1-3 | . | TRBV27 | CASSLSVSGVPGNTIYF | TGTGCCAGCAGTTTATCGGTATCAGGGGTTCCTGGAAACACCATATATTTT
TRBD1 | TRBJ2-7 | once | TRBV5-1 | CASSVTGTGYEQYF | TGCGCCAGCAGCGTAACCGGGACAGGCTACGAGCAGTACTTC
TRBD1 | TRBJ2-5 | . | TRBV2 | CASSEQGAPETQYF | TGTGCCAGCAGCGAACAGGGGGCACCAGAGACCCAGTACTTC
. | TRBJ2-7 | . | TRBV5-1 | CASSVWTAPGEQYF | TGCGCCAGCAGCGTATGGACAGCCCCGGGGGAGCAGTACTTC
TRBD1 | TRBJ2-7 | few | TRBV14 | CASSVGQGTEQYF | TGTGCCAGCAGCGTAGGACAGGGTACCGAGCAGTACTTC
. | TRBJ2-1 | many | TRBV6-5 | CASSYGSARDEQFF | TGTGCCAGCAGTTACGGGTCGGCGCGGGATGAGCAGTTCTTC
. | TRBJ2-1 | . | TRBV9 | CASTSGTSYNEQFF | TGTGCCAGCACAAGCGGGACAAGCTACAATGAGCAGTTCTTC
. | TRBJ2-5 | . | TRBV4-3 | CASSRGVGKETQYF | TGCGCCAGCAGCCGCGGGGTGGGTAAAGAGACCCAGTACTTC
TRBD1 | TRBJ2-7 | few | TRBV6-5 | CASGQARTYEQYF | TGTGCCAGCGGACAGGCAAGAACCTACGAGCAGTACTTC
TRBD1 | TRBJ1-1 | . | TRBV7-2 | CASSLGQGKTEAFF | TGTGCCAGCAGCTTAGGACAGGGGAAGACTGAAGCTTTCTTT
. | TRBJ1-2 | . | TRBV10-3 | CACWGGTYGYTF | TGTGCATGCTGGGGGGGGACCTATGGCTACACCTTC
. | TRBJ1-1 | . | TRBV6-5 | CASSSRGLAQAVEAFF | TGTGCCAGCAGTTCGAGGGGGTTGGCCCAGGCCGTTGAAGCTTTCTTT
. | TRBJ2-3 | . | TRBV12-5 | CASGFRPGSSTDTQYF | TGTGCTAGTGGTTTCAGACCCGGGAGTAGTACAGATACGCAGTATTTT
. | TRBJ1-4 | . | TRBV29-1 | CSVEDPAGLFF | TGCAGCGTTGAAGATCCGGCAGGACTGTTTTTT
TRBD2 | TRBJ2-3 | . | TRBV9 | CASSGTSGGSTDTQYF | TGTGCCAGCAGCGGTACTAGCGGGGGCAGCACAGATACGCAGTATTTT
. | TRBJ2-1 | once | TRBV20-1 | CSASRNNEQFF | TGCAGTGCTAGCAGGAACAATGAGCAGTTCTTC
TRBD2 | TRBJ2-2 | . | TRBV7-3 | CASSLFASGAANTGELFF | TGTGCCAGCAGCTTATTCGCTAGCGGAGCAGCGAACACCGGGGAGCTGTTTTTT
. | TRBJ2-4 | . | TRBV11-3 | CASSTRQIAKNIQYF | TGTGCCAGCAGCACCCGACAAATAGCCAAAAACATTCAGTACTTC
. | TRBJ2-5 | few | TRBV7-8 | CASSLGPPRWGRETQYF | TGTGCCAGCAGCTTGGGACCCCCCCGGTGGGGGCGAGAGACCCAGTACTTC
TRBD1 | TRBJ1-2 | . | TRBV6-1 | CASSEGQGGFKYGYTF | TGTGCCAGCAGTGAAGGTCAGGGGGGCTTTAAGTATGGCTACACCTTC
TRBD1 | TRBJ2-7 | . | TRBV11-3 | CASSSGQIYEQYF | TGTGCCAGCAGCTCGGGACAGATCTACGAGCAGTACTTC
. | TRBJ2-1 | . | TRBV3-1/TRBV3-2 | CASSQGLGREQFF | TGTGCCAGCAGCCAAGGTTTGGGGCGTGAGCAGTTCTTC
TRBD1 | TRBJ1-4 | few | TRBV5-6 | CASSPDRGRGHGKLFF | TGTGCCAGCAGCCCTGACAGGGGACGGGGGCATGGGAAACTGTTTTTT
TRBD2 | TRBJ2-1 | few | TRBV20-1 | CSASLTSGVYNEQFF | TGCAGTGCTAGTCTTACTAGCGGGGTTTACAATGAGCAGTTCTTC
. | TRBJ1-1 | . | TRBV7-2 | CASSSPGLRNTEAFF | TGTGCCAGCAGCTCGCCGGGACTGAGGAACACTGAAGCTTTCTTT
TRBD2 | TRBJ2-1 | . | TRBV5-4 | CASSSPSPAGARDEQFF | TGTGCCAGCAGCTCCCCATCTCCGGCGGGAGCTAGGGATGAGCAGTTCTTC
. | TRBJ1-6 | . | TRBV11-3 | CASSSYRENSPLHF | TGTGCCAGCAGCTCCTACAGAGAAAATTCACCCCTCCACTTT
. | TRBJ1-1 | few | TRBV7-9 | CASREPNTEAFF | TGTGCCAGCAGGGAGCCGAACACTGAAGCTTTCTTT
TRBD2 | TRBJ2-5 | . | TRBV5-6 | CASSFGLSAGGLQETQYF | TGTGCCAGCAGCTTTGGGCTATCGGCGGGGGGCCTACAAGAGACCCAGTACTTC
. | TRBJ1-1 | . | TRBV6-2/TRBV6-3 | CASSYSGGNTEAFF | TGTGCCAGCAGTTACTCGGGAGGGAACACTGAAGCTTTCTTT
TRBD2 | TRBJ2-1 | once | TRBV6-4 | CASSVGTSGTTPHEQFF | TGTGCCAGCAGTGTAGGGACTAGCGGAACAACCCCTCATGAGCAGTTCTTC
. | TRBJ1-4 | . | TRBV5-6 | CASSDEGLSTNEKLFF | TGTGCCAGCAGCGACGAGGGACTCTCAACTAATGAAAAACTGTTTTTT
. | TRBJ2-1 | . | TRBV6-6 | CASGSRGREIYNEQFF | TGTGCCAGCGGCTCAAGGGGGCGGGAAATCTACAATGAGCAGTTCTTC
. | TRBJ2-7 | once | TRBV5-1 | CASSLGDFVYEQYF | TGCGCCAGCAGCTTGGGGGACTTCGTCTACGAGCAGTACTTC
TRBD1 | TRBJ2-7 | . | TRBV6-1 | CASSASDREIIYEQYF | TGTGCCAGCAGTGCCTCAGACAGGGAGATAATATACGAGCAGTACTTC